This is a list of T cell receptor beta chains from one sample in a study of CD8 T cells in Susac syndrome. TCRdb ran MiXCR on the immunoSEQ multiplex PCR reads and lists one entry per CDR3 protein. The sample shows about 300,000 distinct CDR3 sequences, around nine tenths of them seen only once. Sequenced material: CD8+ T cells from PBMCs. These receptors all come from a human donor with multiple sclerosis. Each CDR3 is given with its conserved first and last residue. A D gene is named only where the DNA matches it firmly. The size field is filled for only some rows; it gives once, few, many or a size class.

V,D,J,size,CDR3,DNA
TRBV3-1,.,TRBJ2-3,.,CASSQILVVGTDTQYF,TGTGCCAGCAGCCAAATACTCGTGGTCGGCACAGATACGCAGTATTTT
TRBV2,TRBD1,TRBJ1-2,.,CASSEGLVGTDPYGYTF,TGTGCCAGCAGTGAAGGTTTGGTCGGGACAGATCCCTATGGCTACACCTTC
TRBV7-9,TRBD2,TRBJ2-1,.,CASSPPSGGAYNEQFF,TGTGCCAGCAGCCCCCCTAGCGGGGGCGCTTACAATGAGCAGTTCTTC
TRBV19,.,TRBJ2-2,.,CASSIDMLGELFF,TGTGCCAGTAGTATAGATATGCTGGGGGAGCTGTTTTTT
TRBV25-1,TRBD1,TRBJ2-7,.,CASSFRQGGSYEQYF,TGTGCCAGCAGTTTCCGACAGGGCGGCTCCTACGAGCAGTACTTC
TRBV7-9,.,TRBJ1-2,.,CASSLENREDGYTF,TGTGCCAGCAGCTTAGAGAACAGGGAAGATGGCTACACCTTC
TRBV4-3,TRBD2,TRBJ2-1,.,CASSPSGVPYNEQFF,TGCGCCAGCAGCCCTAGCGGGGTTCCGTACAATGAGCAGTTCTTC
TRBV6-4,TRBD2,TRBJ2-1,.,CASSDLGTSGENEQFF,TGTGCCAGCAGTGACTTAGGGACTAGCGGGGAAAATGAGCAGTTCTTC
TRBV24-1,.,TRBJ2-7,.,CATGTGPSYEQYF,TGTGCCACCGGAACAGGGCCCTCCTACGAGCAGTACTTC
TRBV27,.,TRBJ2-4,.,CASSLGGVWKNIQYF,TGTGCCAGCAGTTTGGGGGGAGTCTGGAAAAACATTCAGTACTTC
TRBV12-3/TRBV12-4,TRBD1,TRBJ2-7,few,CASSLGQGTYEQYF,TGTGCCAGCAGTTTGGGACAGGGGACCTACGAGCAGTACTTC
TRBV4-3,.,TRBJ2-5,once,CASSSKAGILPQETQYF,TGCGCCAGCAGCTCCAAGGCGGGAATACTCCCCCAAGAGACCCAGTACTTC
TRBV20-1,TRBD2,TRBJ2-1,.,CSGPSGGNYNEQFF,TGCAGTGGACCTAGCGGGGGGAACTACAATGAGCAGTTCTTC
TRBV2,.,TRBJ1-2,.,CASSEGTVNYGYTF,TGTGCCAGCAGTGAAGGGACGGTAAACTATGGCTACACCTTC
TRBV6-2/TRBV6-3,TRBD1,TRBJ1-5,few,CASSYDGQGYQPQHF,TGTGCCAGCAGTTATGACGGACAGGGGTATCAGCCCCAGCATTTT
TRBV7-7,.,TRBJ2-5,.,CASSSGGLETQYF,TGTGCTAGCAGCTCCGGGGGGCTCGAGACCCAGTACTTC
TRBV4-1,.,TRBJ1-6,.,CASSQSGLGYNSPLHF,TGCGCCAGCAGCCAAAGTGGTCTGGGGTATAATTCACCCCTCCACTTT
TRBV2,TRBD2,TRBJ2-7,.,CASSENPSGGDISYEQYF,TGTGCCAGCAGTGAAAATCCTAGCGGGGGGGATATCTCCTACGAGCAGTACTTC
TRBV30,.,TRBJ2-4,once,CAWSAAVLAKNIQYF,TGTGCCTGGAGTGCGGCCGTACTAGCCAAAAACATTCAGTACTTC
TRBV9,TRBD2,TRBJ2-7,.,CASSQDPRTSGMSSYEQHF,TGTGCCAGCAGCCAAGATCCAAGGACTAGCGGGATGAGCTCCTACGAGCAGCACTTC
TRBV18,.,TRBJ2-7,.,CASSPPQGGPKGDEQYF,TGTGCCAGCTCACCACCGCAGGGGGGACCCAAAGGGGACGAGCAGTACTTC
TRBV20-1,TRBD2,TRBJ2-7,once,CSAHRDYHSYEQYF,TGCAGTGCCCACCGGGACTACCACTCCTACGAGCAGTACTTC
TRBV4-3,.,TRBJ1-2,once,CASSHHSEGEGYGYTF,TGCGCCAGCAGCCATCACTCCGAGGGGGAAGGCTATGGCTACACCTTC
TRBV21-1,.,TRBJ1-1,.,CASSGQGKGNTEAFF,TGTGCCAGCAGCGGACAGGGAAAGGGGAACACTGAAGCTTTCTTT
TRBV4-3,.,TRBJ1-1,.,CASSHDRNTEALF,TGCGCCAGCAGCCATGACAGGAACACTGAAGCTCTCTTT
TRBV15,TRBD1,TRBJ2-7,.,CATSRAQGAPYEQYF,TGTGCCACCAGCAGAGCGCAGGGGGCTCCCTACGAGCAGTACTTC
TRBV30,TRBD1,TRBJ2-7,.,CAWSSDRGFNEQYF,TGTGCCTGGAGTTCGGACAGGGGGTTTAACGAGCAGTACTTC
TRBV2,.,TRBJ1-2,.,CASSDSRGGARGYTF,TGTGCCAGCAGTGACTCCCGGGGAGGGGCTCGCGGCTACACCTTC
TRBV7-7,.,TRBJ2-2,.,CASSLVLGNTGELFF,TGTGCTAGCAGCTTAGTTTTGGGGAACACCGGGGAGCTGTTTTTT
TRBV4-1,.,TRBJ1-2,.,CASSQGNNYGYTF,TGCGCCAGCAGCCAAGGGAATAACTATGGCTACACCTTC
TRBV5-1,TRBD2,TRBJ2-3,.,CASSPLNPPSGGGDTQYF,TGCGCCAGCAGCCCCCTAAATCCACCTAGCGGGGGTGGAGATACGCAGTATTTT
TRBV28,TRBD1,TRBJ2-1,.,CASETPTGWNNEQFF,TGTGCCAGCGAGACCCCGACAGGGTGGAACAATGAGCAGTTCTTC
TRBV24-1,.,TRBJ1-2,.,CATSDPDGLTNLGGYTF,TGTGCCACCAGTGACCCCGACGGGTTAACCAACTTGGGTGGCTACACCTTC
TRBV28,TRBD1,TRBJ2-5,once,CASSSPDRGHEQQETQYF,TGTGCCAGCAGTTCCCCGGACAGGGGACACGAGCAACAAGAGACCCAGTACTTC
TRBV6-4,.,TRBJ1-5,.,CASSDLTAPGIGDQPQHF,TGTGCCAGCAGTGACCTCACCGCCCCCGGTATCGGTGATCAGCCCCAGCATTTT
TRBV12-3/TRBV12-4,TRBD1,TRBJ2-7,.,CASSWTGPLREQYF,TGTGCCAGCAGTTGGACAGGCCCCCTACGCGAGCAGTACTTC
TRBV27,.,TRBJ1-5,.,CASSSPWGNQPQHF,TGTGCCAGCAGTTCCCCTTGGGGCAATCAGCCCCAGCATTTT
TRBV12-3/TRBV12-4,TRBD1,TRBJ2-2,.,CASSPGTGSGELFF,TGTGCCAGCAGTCCGGGGACAGGGTCGGGGGAGCTGTTTTTT
TRBV6-1,TRBD1,TRBJ1-4,.,CASSDLGGGQGEKLFF,TGTGCCAGCAGTGATCTGGGGGGGGGACAGGGTGAAAAACTGTTTTTT
TRBV7-2,.,TRBJ2-7,.,CASSSDPPLSEQYF,TGTGCCAGCAGCTCCGACCCCCCCCTCTCCGAGCAGTACTTC
TRBV29-1,TRBD2,TRBJ2-5,.,CSVEDLGLAAKETQYF,TGCAGCGTTGAAGATTTGGGACTAGCGGCGAAAGAGACCCAGTACTTC
TRBV27,.,TRBJ2-6,.,CASALLGSGANVLTF,TGTGCCAGCGCCCTTCTGGGCTCTGGGGCCAACGTCCTGACTTTC
TRBV20-1,TRBD2,TRBJ2-1,once,CSAREGLVSYNEQFF,TGCAGTGCTAGAGAGGGACTAGTCTCCTACAATGAGCAGTTCTTC
TRBV4-1,.,TRBJ2-7,.,CASSQDGRGGIYEQYF,TGCGCCAGCAGCCAAGATGGGAGGGGGGGGATTTACGAGCAGTACTTC
TRBV4-2,.,TRBJ2-7,.,CASSPLQTSYEQYF,TGTGCCAGCAGCCCTTTACAGACCTCCTACGAGCAGTACTTC
TRBV2,.,TRBJ2-2,.,CAVAGAGGELFF,TGTGCCGTCGCGGGGGCCGGAGGGGAGCTGTTTTTT
TRBV7-6,.,TRBJ1-3,.,CASSLLAGGNTIYF,TGTGCCAGCAGCTTATTGGCCGGAGGAAACACCATATATTTT
TRBV30,TRBD2,TRBJ2-1,.,CAWSVRGGAGEQFF,TGTGCCTGGAGTGTACGGGGGGGCGCGGGTGAGCAGTTCTTC